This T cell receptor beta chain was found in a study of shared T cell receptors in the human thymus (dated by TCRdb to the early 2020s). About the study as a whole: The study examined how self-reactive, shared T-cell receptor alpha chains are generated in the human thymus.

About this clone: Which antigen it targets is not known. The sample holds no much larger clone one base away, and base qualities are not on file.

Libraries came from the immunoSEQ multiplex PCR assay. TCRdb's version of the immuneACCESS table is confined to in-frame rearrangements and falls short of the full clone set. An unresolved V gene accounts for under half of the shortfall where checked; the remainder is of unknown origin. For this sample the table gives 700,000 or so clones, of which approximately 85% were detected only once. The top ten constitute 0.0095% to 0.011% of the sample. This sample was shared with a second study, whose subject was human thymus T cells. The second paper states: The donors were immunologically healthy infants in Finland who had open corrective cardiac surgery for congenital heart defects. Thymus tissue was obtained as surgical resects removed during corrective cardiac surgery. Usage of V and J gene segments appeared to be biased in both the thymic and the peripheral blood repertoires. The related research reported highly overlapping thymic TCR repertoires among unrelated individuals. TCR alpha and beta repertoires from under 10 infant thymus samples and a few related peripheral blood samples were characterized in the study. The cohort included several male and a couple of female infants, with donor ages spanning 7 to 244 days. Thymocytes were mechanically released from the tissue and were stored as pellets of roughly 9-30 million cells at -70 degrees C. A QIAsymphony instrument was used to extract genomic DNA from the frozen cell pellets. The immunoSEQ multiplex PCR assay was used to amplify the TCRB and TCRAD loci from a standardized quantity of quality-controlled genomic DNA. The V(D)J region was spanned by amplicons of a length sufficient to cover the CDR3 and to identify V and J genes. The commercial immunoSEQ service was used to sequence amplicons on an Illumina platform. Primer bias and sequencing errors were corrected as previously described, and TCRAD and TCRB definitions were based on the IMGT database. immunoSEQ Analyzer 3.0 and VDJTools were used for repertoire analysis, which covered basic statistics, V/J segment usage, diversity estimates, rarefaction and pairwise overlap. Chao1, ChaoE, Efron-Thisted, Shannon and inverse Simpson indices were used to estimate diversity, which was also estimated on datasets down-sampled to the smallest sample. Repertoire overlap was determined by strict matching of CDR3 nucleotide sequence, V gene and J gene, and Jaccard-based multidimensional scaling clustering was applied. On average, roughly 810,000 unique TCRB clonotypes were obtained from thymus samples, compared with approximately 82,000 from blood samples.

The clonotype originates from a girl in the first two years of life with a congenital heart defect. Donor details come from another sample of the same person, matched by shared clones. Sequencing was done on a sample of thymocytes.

The CDR3 reads CASSPINPGGTFDEQYF. The base sequence is TGTGCCAGCAGTCCTATAAACCCCGGGGGGACGTTCGACGAGCAGTACTTC. The V and J segments used are TRBV28 and TRBJ2-7, and 7 bases in between align with TRBD2. From a lookup of the germline V gene, CDR1 and CDR2 are MDHEN and SYDVKM. The CDR3 runs 17 residues from the cysteine to the phenylalanine. This entry keeps only the CDR3 DNA: 51 bases, framed from base 1. V lost 5 bases and J lost 5 bases, and the count of bases not matched to a germline gene is 18.